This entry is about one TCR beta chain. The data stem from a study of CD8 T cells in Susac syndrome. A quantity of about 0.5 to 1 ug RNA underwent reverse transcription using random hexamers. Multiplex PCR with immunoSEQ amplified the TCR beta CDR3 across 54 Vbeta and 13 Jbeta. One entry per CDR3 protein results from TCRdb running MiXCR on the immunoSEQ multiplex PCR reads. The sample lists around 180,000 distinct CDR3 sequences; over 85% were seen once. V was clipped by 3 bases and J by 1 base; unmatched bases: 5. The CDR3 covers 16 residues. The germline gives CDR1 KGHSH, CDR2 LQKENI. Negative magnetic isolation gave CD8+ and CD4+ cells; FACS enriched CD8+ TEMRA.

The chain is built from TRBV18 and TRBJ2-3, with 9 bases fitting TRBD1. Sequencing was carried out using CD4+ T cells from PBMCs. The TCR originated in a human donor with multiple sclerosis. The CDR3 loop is CASSPGTGYRTDTQYF. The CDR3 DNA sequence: TGTGCCAGCTCACCCGGGACAGGGTATCGCACAGATACGCAGTATTTT.